The sequence of this TCR beta chain was determined in a study of T cell responses to AZD1222 COVID-19 vaccine. In germline, CDR1 is SGHKS, CDR2 YYEKEE (reference sequence). The CDR3 totals 12 residues. V was trimmed by 4 bases and J by 2 bases, leaving 7 bases between them. Libraries were prepared by immunoSEQ multiplex PCR; TCRdb keeps only in-frame clonotypes and omits some of them. The data show 100,000 to 150,000 clones, with less than 90% seen just once and 4% to 4.5% held by the top ten. The chain combines TRBV5-5 with TRBJ2-7; D ambiguous. The sequencing used peripheral blood, collected on day 0 of AZD1222 vaccination. The clonotype originates from an adult in good health. This chain's CDR3 is CASSVGPYEQYF. CDR3 coding DNA: TGTGCCAGCAGCGTGGGTCCCTACGAGCAGTACTTC.